This record concerns one T cell receptor (beta chain) sequence. This record comes from a study of T-cell reconstitution after alpha-beta-depleted transplantation in children. For TCRbeta, the library was prepared with unique molecular identifiers. TCRdb analysed the PCR reads with MiXCR anew, one entry per CDR3 protein. The data show some 550,000 distinct CDR3 sequences, approximately 20% seen once. CDR3 length: 13 residues. Germline V lookup: CDR1 LGHDT, CDR2 YNNKEL (reference sequence). With V trimmed by 4 bases and J by 6 bases, 4 bases remained unmatched. The chain is built from TRBV3-1 and TRBJ1-1; 8 bases align to TRBD1. The sample consisted of PBMCs from the stem cell graft donor, taken from the stem cell graft. The TCR sequence derives from a human donor who donated a stem cell graft to a child with acute lymphoblastic leukemia. The CDR3: CASSPWDRPEAFF. The CDR3 bases are TGTGCCAGCAGCCCCTGGGACAGGCCTGAAGCTTTCTTT.